This TCR beta chain was sequenced during a study of CXCR3-negative and CXCR3-positive naive CD8 T cells. Study findings and constraints: Naive cells with CXCR3 showed TRB CDR3s that were more hydrophobic than those in CXCR3-negative naive cells.

It was by 5' RACE with UMI labels that the TRB cDNA libraries were prepared. TCRdb re-called the 5' RACE reads; one entry per CDR3 protein, DNA not given. The sample holds some 150,000 distinct CDR3 sequences. The CDR3 spans 14 residues. Germline CDR1 is MDHEN and CDR2 is SYDVKM. In the case of this clonotype: Its antigen remains unidentified.

The origin of this receptor is a human donor in good health. Some clones in this sample may be carry-over from other donors' samples. This chain connects TRBV28 to TRBJ2-7. Sequencing was done on a sample of naive CXCR3+ CD8+ T cells from blood. Indicated subset: CD45RO-CCR7+CD27+CD95- naive CD8+ T cells expressing CXCR3 (TNR3+). CDR3: CASSLQAISYEQYF.